This T cell receptor beta chain was captured in a study of blood T cells in healthy people across ages. The CDR3 loop spans 14 amino acids. V was shortened by 1 base and J by 3 bases, with 9 bases between the two germline ends. This clonotype was seen a few times. With a J-beta primer mix and a sample-barcoded 5' primer, a second PCR ran about 7 to 12 cycles. TCRdb reanalysed the 5' RACE reads using MiXCR and keeps one entry per CDR3 protein. The sample lists approximately 1,100,000 distinct CDR3 sequences, 35% to 50% occurring once. The chain recombines TRBV12-3 or TRBV12-4 with TRBJ1-2; perhaps TRBD1 as D (5 bases). Sequences were obtained from blood. The sequence came from a woman aged 55-69 years in good health. For the CDR3, the DNA is TGTGCCAGCAGTTTAGGGGGGACGGACTATGGCTACACCTTC. This sequence encodes CASSLGGTDYGYTF.